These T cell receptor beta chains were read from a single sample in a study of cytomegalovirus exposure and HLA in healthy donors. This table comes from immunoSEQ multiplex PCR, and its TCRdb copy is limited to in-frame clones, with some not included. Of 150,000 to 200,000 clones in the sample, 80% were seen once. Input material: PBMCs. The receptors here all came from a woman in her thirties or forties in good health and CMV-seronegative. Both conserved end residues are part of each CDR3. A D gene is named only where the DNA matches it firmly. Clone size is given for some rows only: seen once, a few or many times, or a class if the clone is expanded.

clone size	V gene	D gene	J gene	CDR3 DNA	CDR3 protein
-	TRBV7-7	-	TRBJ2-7	TGTGCTAGCAGCCCGGGGATGTCCTACGAGCAGTACTTC	CASSPGMSYEQYF
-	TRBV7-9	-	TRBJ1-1	TGTTCCAGCAGCCTGTACATGAACACTGAAGCTTTCTTT	CSSSLYMNTEAFF
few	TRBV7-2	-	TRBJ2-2	TGTGCCAGCAGCTTATGGGCGGGAAACACCGGGGAGCTGTTTTTT	CASSLWAGNTGELFF
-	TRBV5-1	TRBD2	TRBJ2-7	TGCGCCAGCAGCCGAGCGGGGGAGGGTTACGAGCAGTACTTC	CASSRAGEGYEQYF
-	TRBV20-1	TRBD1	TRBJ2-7	TGCAGTGCTACAGGGGGCTACGAGCAGTACTTC	CSATGGYEQYF
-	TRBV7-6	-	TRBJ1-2	TGTGCCAGCAGCAACCAGGGGACCAACTATGGCTACACCTTC	CASSNQGTNYGYTF
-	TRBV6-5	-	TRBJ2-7	TGTGCCAGCAGTTATCGGGACAACCACTACGAGCAGTACTTC	CASSYRDNHYEQYF
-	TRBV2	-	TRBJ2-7	TGTGCCAGCAACATAGACAGCAACAGGATCTGGTACTTC	CASNIDSNRIWYF
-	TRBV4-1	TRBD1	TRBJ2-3	TGCGCCAGCAGCCAAGGGGGACAGGGACGCACAGATACGCAGTATTTT	CASSQGGQGRTDTQYF
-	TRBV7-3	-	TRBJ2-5	TGTGCCAGCAGCTTATTGCCCGGGGTCCAAGAGACCCAGTACTTC	CASSLLPGVQETQYF
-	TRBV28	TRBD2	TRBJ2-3	TGTGCCAGCAGCCTTCTTACCCTAGCGGGGAGGAAGGTGGATACGCAGTATTTT	CASSLLTLAGRKVDTQYF
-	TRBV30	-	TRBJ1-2	TGTGCCTCCCGGAGGGTGAACCTCGACTATGGCTACACCTTC	CASRRVNLDYGYTF
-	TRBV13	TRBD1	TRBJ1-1	TGTGCCAGCAGCGCGGGACAGATGAACACTGAAGCTTTCTTT	CASSAGQMNTEAFF
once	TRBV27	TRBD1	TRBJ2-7	TGTGCCAGCAGTGTAGACAGGGGAGGCTACGAGCAGTACTTC	CASSVDRGGYEQYF
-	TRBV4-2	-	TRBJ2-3	TGTGCCAGCAGCCAAGATCCCCCTCGCACAGATACGCAGTATTTT	CASSQDPPRTDTQYF
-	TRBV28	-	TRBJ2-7	TGTGCCAGCAGTTTCGGGGGAAACTACGAGCAGTACTTC	CASSFGGNYEQYF
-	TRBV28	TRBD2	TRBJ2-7	TGTGCCAGCAGACTGACTAGCGGGAGCCACGAGCAGTACTTC	CASRLTSGSHEQYF
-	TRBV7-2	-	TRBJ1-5	TGTGCCAGCAGCTTCCCGGGGGGGGGTCATAGCAATCAGCCCCAGCATTTT	CASSFPGGGHSNQPQHF
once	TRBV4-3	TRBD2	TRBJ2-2	TGCGCCAGCAGCCAAGTACTAGCGGGAGAGATGGGAAGCACCGGGGAGCTGTTTTTT	CASSQVLAGEMGSTGELFF
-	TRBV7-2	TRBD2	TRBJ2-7	TGTGCCAGCAGCACTAGCGGCTCCTACGAGCAGTACTTC	CASSTSGSYEQYF
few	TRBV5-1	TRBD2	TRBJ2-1	TGCGCCAGCAGCCCCCAGCGGGGGGGCTTAAATGAGCAGTTCTTC	CASSPQRGGLNEQFF
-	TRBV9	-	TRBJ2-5	TGTGCCAGCAGCGTAGGGGTGGGGGGACGCGTAGGAGAGACCCAGTACTTC	CASSVGVGGRVGETQYF
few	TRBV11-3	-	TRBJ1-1	TGTGCCAGCAGTGATTCAACCTCGGGACTGGCGAACACTGAAGCTTTCTTT	CASSDSTSGLANTEAFF
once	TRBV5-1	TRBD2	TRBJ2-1	TGCGCCAGCAGCTTGGGACTAGCGGGAGTCTGGGATGAGCAGTTCTTC	CASSLGLAGVWDEQFF